Below are 32 T cell receptor beta chains sequenced from a single sample in a study of regulatory T cells in long-lasting Graves disease. The time point was: newly diagnosed GD, antithyroid drugs for less than 3 months. PBMC-extracted RNA yielded the TCR library. With iRepertoire HTBI primers and Arm-PCR of CDR3 regions, TCR beta libraries were built. TCRdb passed the multiplex PCR reads through MiXCR, listing each CDR3 protein once. The sample yields more than 400,000 distinct CDR3 sequences, about 15% seen once. These data also formed part of another study, on T cells in Graves' hyperthyroidism and ophthalmopathy.

The starting material was peripheral blood mononuclear cells (PBMCs), obtained at new diagnosis, from a patient treated with antithyroid drugs. The origin of the receptors is a woman aged 25 to 39 with Graves disease.

This clonotype was detected only a few times. CDR3 sequence reads: CASVLVWGRGSNSYNEQFF. CDR3 nucleotide sequence: TGTGCCAGTGTCCTCGTCTGGGGGCGCGGGAGCAACTCCTACAATGAGCAGTTCTTC. The J gene is TRBJ2-1, the V gene TRBV7-9; possibly TRBD2 for D (7 bases). The CDR3 sequence is 19 residues long. CDR1 and CDR2 (germline): SEHNR, FQNEAQ (reference sequence). Trimming pared 9 bases from V and 0 bases from J, leaving 27 bases between.

With regard to this clonotype: This may arise from a read error, as a much more abundant clone is one base away. The chain recombines TRBV12-3 or TRBV12-4 with TRBJ2-7, with D possibly TRBD2 on 6 matching bases. V was cut by 8 bases and J by 3 bases, with 17 bases left in between. This CDR3 region has 14 residues. The CDR3 spells CASGRDSAYYEQYF. The CDR3 region has the DNA TGTGCCAGCGGACGGGACTCCGCCTACTACGAGCAGTACTTC.

This clonotype was seen ten or more times. This sequence joins TRBV2 and TRBJ1-4; D unclear. Trimming took 6 bases from V and 8 from J, leaving 19 bases between them. Germline assignment: CDR1 SNHLY and CDR2 FYNNEI. The CDR3 covers 15 residues. Here the CDR3 DNA reads TGTGCCAGCAGGAAAATGCGAAGAATTGGGGAAAAACTGTTTTTT. This codes for CASRKMRRIGEKLFF.

This clonotype was seen a handful of times. The chain combines TRBV28 with TRBJ2-3; no clear D. Germline V gene data show CDR1 as MDHEN and CDR2 as SYDVKM. The length of the CDR3 is 13 residues. The V and J ends lost 2 bases and 6 bases respectively, with 9 bases between them. The CDR3 protein is CASSLGPGDTQYF. The DNA for the CDR3 is TGTGCCAGCAGTTTAGGGCCCGGGGATACGCAGTATTTT.

This chain uses TRBV7-9 with TRBJ2-3, with D unresolved. From germline, CDR1 is SEHNR and CDR2 FQNEAQ (reference sequence). The CDR3 has 17 amino acids. Trimming took off 5 bases at V and 0 bases at J, with 18 bases between the two ends. The CDR3 bases are TGTGCCAGCAGCCCGCACCTCGGAGACCGTAGCACAGATACGCAGTATTTT. Protein: CASSPHLGDRSTDTQYF.

This clonotype was detected ten times or more. The CDR3 DNA is TGCAGCGTTGTACAAGAGGTGGATGAGCAGTTCTTC. This encodes CSVVQEVDEQFF. The chain is built from TRBV29-1 and TRBJ2-1; D unclear. This CDR3 has 12 residues. The V and J ends lost 4 bases and 8 bases respectively, with 12 bases between them. Germline-derived CDR1 and CDR2 are SQVTM and ANQGSEA.

This clonotype has more than one count but fewer than ten. This sequence joins TRBV14 and TRBJ2-1, with TRBD2 matching 8 bases. Germline V lookup: CDR1 SGHDN, CDR2 FVKESK. J was trimmed by 14 bases and V by 2 bases; bases with no gene match: 8. This CDR3 comprises 13 residues. In nucleotides, the CDR3 is TGTGCCAGCAGCCAACTAACCGGGACTAGTAAGTTCTTC. Its protein product is CASSQLTGTSKFF.

This clonotype has ten or more counts. V usage is TRBV28 and J usage is TRBJ2-2; D gene uncertain. Germline assignment: CDR1 MDHEN and CDR2 SYDVKM. Deletions cut 1 base from V and 4 bases from J, with 4 bases between. The CDR3 runs to 13 residues. The CDR3 spells CASSLSATGELFF. CDR3 coding DNA: TGTGCCAGCAGTTTATCTGCCACCGGGGAGCTGTTTTTT.

In this sample, this clonotype turned up many times. This chain uses TRBV24-1 with TRBJ2-1, with TRBD2 matching 10 bases. The germline CDR1 and CDR2 sequences are KGHDR and SFDVKD. The CDR3 contains 20 residues. The trim removed 3 bases at V and 0 bases at J, leaving 13 bases unmatched. The CDR3 DNA is TGTGCCACCAGTGATCGGGGTGGTTGGACTAGCGGAAGCTCCTACAATGAGCAGTTCTTC. Translating gives CATSDRGGWTSGSSYNEQFF.

The chain joins TRBV6-2 or TRBV6-3 to TRBJ1-6; TRBD1 agrees at 11 bases. This CDR3 has 18 residues. The V gene end was trimmed by 0 bases and the J gene end by 3 bases; junction bases not matched to a gene: 4. Germline V gene sequence: CDR1 MNHEY, CDR2 SVGEGT. The CDR3 nucleotides are TGTGCCAGCAGTTACTCGCGGACAGGGGGCTACTATAATTCACCCCTCCACTTT. Residues: CASSYSRTGGYYNSPLHF.

In its sample, this clonotype was seen many times. The chain combines TRBV15 with TRBJ1-1; D not resolved. V was shortened by 1 base and J by 3 bases, with 6 bases between the two germline ends. CDR1 is LNHNV, CDR2 YYDKDF, per germline (reference sequence). This CDR3 is 13 amino acids long. In DNA form, the CDR3 reads TGTGCCACCAGCAGAGGAACGGACACTGAAGCTTTCTTT. This encodes CATSRGTDTEAFF.

A note on this clonotype: Since a much larger clone is just one base distant, this may be a read error. This chain links TRBV12-5 with TRBJ1-5; D not certain. The V gene's germline CDR1 is LGHNT and CDR2 FRNRAP. V was cut by 6 bases and J by 2 bases, with 8 bases left in between. CDR3 length: 13 amino acids. As DNA, the CDR3 is TGTGCTAGTGGAAGGGATGGCAATCAGCCCCAGCATTTT. Protein sequence: CASGRDGNQPQHF.

This clonotype was counted at least ten times. The chain uses TRBV30 and TRBJ2-1; TRBD2 matches at 10 bases. The germline V gene has CDR1 GTSNPN and CDR2 SVGIG (reference sequence). The CDR3 is made up of 16 amino acids. Trimming removed 0 bases from V and 8 bases from J; junction bases left unmatched: 10. CDR3 residues: CAWSVRTSGGRHEQFF. In DNA form, the CDR3 reads TGTGCCTGGAGTGTACGGACTAGCGGAGGACGCCATGAGCAGTTCTTC. The full variable domain, in which reference TRBV30 and TRBJ2-1 provide the parts outside the CDR3, is SQTIHQWPATLVQPVGSPLSLECTVEGTSNPNLYWYRQAAGRGLQLLFYSVGIGQISSEVPQNLSASRPQDRQFILSSKKLLLSDSGFYLCAWSVRTSGGRHEQFFGPGTRLTVL.

This clonotype was found many times. The chain carries TRBV15 and TRBJ1-2, with 11 nucleotides matching TRBD1. The length of the CDR3 is 15 residues. Trimming took 0 bases from V and 6 from J; bases not matched to a gene: 3. Germline CDR1 is LNHNV and CDR2 is YYDKDF (reference sequence). CDR3 coding DNA: TGTGCCACCAGCAGAGAGATGGGACAGGGGGATGGCTACACCTTC. This codes for CATSREMGQGDGYTF.

A word on this clonotype: Without the conserved terminal phenylalanine or tryptophan, this CDR3 likely stems from a read error. The chain carries TRBV7-9 and TRBJ2-7; no clear D. The germline V and J ends were trimmed by 5 bases and 0 bases, with 8 bases remaining between them. This CDR3 comprises 13 residues. Per the germline V gene, CDR1 is SEHNR and CDR2 is FQNEAQ (reference sequence). DNA of the CDR3: TGTGCCAGCAGCCTTTGGGACTCCTACGAGCAGTACCTC. Translation gives CASSLWDSYEQYL.

Only a few counts were recorded for this clonotype. This sequence joins TRBV15 and TRBJ2-1; D is undetermined. There are 18 residues in the CDR3. V lost 0 bases and J lost 7, with 22 bases in between. Germline V CDR1 and CDR2: LNHNV, YYDKDF (reference sequence). The CDR3 sequence: CATSRDLVIGTLGNEQFF. In DNA form, the CDR3 reads TGTGCCACCAGCAGAGATCTAGTCATAGGCACCCTCGGGAATGAGCAGTTCTTC.

This clonotype was picked up many times. V usage is TRBV7-9 and J usage is TRBJ1-6; TRBD1 matches 7 bases. V dropped 1 base and J dropped 8; count of bases not matched to a gene: 5. CDR3 size: 15 residues. Germline V gene sequence: CDR1 SEHNR, CDR2 FQNEAQ (reference sequence). In DNA, the CDR3 is TGTGCCAGCAGCTTAGAAACAGGGGCTGATTCACCCCTCCACTTT. Amino acids: CASSLETGADSPLHF.

This clonotype has only a few counts. This chain connects TRBV15 to TRBJ1-1; the D gene is possibly TRBD1 (5 bases). The CDR3 extends over 13 amino acids. The V and J ends lost 0 bases and 6 bases respectively, with 8 bases between them. The germline V gene has CDR1 LNHNV and CDR2 YYDKDF (reference sequence). Written as DNA, the CDR3 is TGTGCCACCAGCAGAGACAGGGTCGCTGAAGCTTTCTTT. Protein product: CATSRDRVAEAFF.

This clonotype has a handful of counts. The rearrangement uses TRBV19 and TRBJ2-2; 10 bases agree with TRBD2. Looked up from germline, CDR1 is LNHDA and CDR2 is SQIVND (reference sequence). V lost 6 bases to trimming and J lost 3 bases; unmatched junction nucleotides: 10. The CDR3 covers 17 residues. CDR3: CASRPHESGRDTGELFF. The CDR3 DNA reads TGTGCCAGTAGGCCACATGAAAGCGGGAGGGACACCGGGGAGCTGTTTTTT.

This clonotype has a handful of counts. The V call is TRBV6-1, the J call TRBJ1-2; 9 bases fit TRBD1. From germline, CDR1 is MNHNS and CDR2 SASEGT. J gave up 4 bases and V 5 bases, and 8 bases lay outside the gene matches. The CDR3 extends over 15 amino acids. CDR3 residues: CASSPGTGTGYGYTF. The CDR3 nucleotides read TGTGCCAGCAGTCCCGGGACAGGGACTGGCTATGGCTACACCTTC.

CDR3 sequence: CSGEAGGGKAGGHEYEQYF. As DNA, the CDR3 is TGCAGCGGCGAAGCGGGGGGCGGTAAAGCGGGGGGCCACGAGTACGAGCAGTACTTC. The J gene is TRBJ2-7, the V gene TRBV29-1; 9 nucleotides match TRBD2. Looked up from germline, CDR1 is SQVTM and CDR2 is ANQGSEA. J was trimmed by 4 bases and V by 7 bases; bases with no gene match: 26. This CDR3 comprises 19 residues.

In its sample, this clonotype was seen many times. V gene TRBV12-3 or TRBV12-4 combines with J gene TRBJ2-7; maybe TRBD1 (5 bases). The CDR3 is 11 residues long. The V gene lost 6 bases and the J gene lost 10 bases, with 13 bases spanning the gap. CDR3 sequence reads: CASSDSPTQYF. The CDR3 bases are TGTGCCAGCAGCGACAGTCCCACACAGTACTTC.

This clonotype has ten or more counts. This chain uses TRBV6-2 or TRBV6-3 with TRBJ2-7, with D maybe TRBD1 (6 bases). V dropped 5 bases and J dropped 2 bases, with 19 bases sitting between them. This CDR3 region has 16 residues. Germline values: CDR1 MNHEY, CDR2 SVGEGT. CDR3 in DNA: TGTGCCAGCAGTCTTGGCCCGGACAGTCTCACCTACGAGCAGTACTTC. Translating it yields CASSLGPDSLTYEQYF.

Many counts were recorded for this clonotype. CDR3 DNA: TGTGCCAGCAGACCGGACAGGGGAGGGTATAGCAATCAGCCCCAGCATTTT. It yields the protein CASRPDRGGYSNQPQHF. The chain employs TRBV12-3 or TRBV12-4 and TRBJ1-5; 9 nucleotides line up with TRBD1. The V segment lost 6 bases and the J segment 0 bases; nucleotides outside the gene matches: 9. The length of the CDR3 is 17 residues.

The V call is TRBV2, the J call TRBJ2-5, with 9 nucleotides matching TRBD2. CDR3 length: 14 amino acids. The germline CDR1 and CDR2 sequences are SNHLY and FYNNEI. The ends lost 9 bases at V and 5 bases at J; junction bases unmatched: 10. Here the CDR3 reads CASSGSRWGETQYF. In DNA form, the CDR3 reads TGTGCCAGTAGCGGGAGTCGGTGGGGGGAGACCCAGTACTTC.

This clonotype occurred many times. The gene calls are TRBV5-1 and TRBJ2-7; D gene uncertain. V shed 0 bases and J shed 2 bases, with 6 bases lying between them. The CDR3 has 13 amino acids. Germline V gene data show CDR1 as SGHRS and CDR2 as YFSETQ. CDR3 nucleotide sequence: TGCGCCAGCAGCTTGGAGACTGCCTACGAGCAGTACTTC. Protein: CASSLETAYEQYF.

This clonotype was counted only a few times. J is TRBJ1-2 and V is TRBV6-5; D is uncertain. The CDR3 is 18 amino acids. Trimming cost V 0 bases and J 1 base, with 18 bases left between them. The germline V gene encodes CDR1 MNHEY and CDR2 SVGAGI. Written as DNA, the CDR3 is TGTGCCAGCAGTTACTCTCGTACTTCACTTCCTATTAACTATGGCTACACCTTC. Translated, it gives CASSYSRTSLPINYGYTF.

This clonotype was observed at least ten times. The chain employs TRBV28 and TRBJ2-3; no definite D call. CDR3 length: 17 residues. Germline assignment: CDR1 MDHEN and CDR2 SYDVKM. With 2 bases removed from V and 1 base from J, the gap between germline ends came to 16 bases. In DNA, the CDR3 is TGTGCCAGCAGTTTAGCCTCCCCGCCGGACCGCACAGATACGCAGTATTTT. It encodes CASSLASPPDRTDTQYF.

Worth noting for this clonotype: This sequence may be a read error, since a much larger clone differs from it by one base. J is TRBJ2-3 and V is TRBV7-9, with D possibly being TRBD2 (6 bases). The CDR3 is made up of 15 amino acids. CDR1 is SEHNR and CDR2 is FQNEAQ in the germline V gene (reference sequence). CDR3 coding DNA: TGTGCCAGCAGCTTAACCGGGGGAGGCACAGGTACGCAGTATTTT. Protein: CASSLTGGGTGTQYF.

As for this clonotype: A much larger clone differs from this one at a single base, so this may be a read error. The V gene is TRBV18, the J gene TRBJ1-5; tentatively, D is TRBD1 (5 bases). Trimming cost V 3 bases and J 3 bases, with 15 bases left between them. The CDR3 has 16 amino acids. The germline V gene has CDR1 KGHSH and CDR2 LQKENI. CDR3: CASSPGLTEINQPQHF. The CDR3 nucleotides read TGTGCCAGCTCACCGGGGCTCACAGAAATCAATCAGCCCCAGCATTTT.

The chain links TRBV7-3 to TRBJ1-2, with D unclear. The CDR3 loop spans 13 amino acids. CDR1 is SGHTA, CDR2 FQGTGA, per germline. Trimming cost V 3 bases and J 8 bases, with 13 bases left between them. CDR3 sequence (DNA): TGTGCCAGCAGCTTCTCTAGGGAGGGCGGCTACACCTTC. It yields the protein CASSFSREGGYTF.

The chain employs TRBV28 and TRBJ2-1; tentatively, D is TRBD2 (5 bases). V dropped 3 bases and J dropped 8 bases, with 11 bases sitting between them. The germline CDR1 and CDR2 sequences are MDHEN and SYDVKM. This CDR3 contains 13 residues. CDR3 sequence (DNA): TGTGCCAGCAGTTTCGGGAACGGGTATGAGCAGTTCTTC. It yields the protein CASSFGNGYEQFF.